This T cell receptor beta chain appears in the sequencing data of a study of blood T cell repertoires in COVID-19. Looking at the study overall: Acute and convalescent COVID-19 specimens originated in the United States, Italy and Spain.

The authors' processing: Quantification of nucleated cells was approximated via reference gene primer amplification. Sequencing used immunoSEQ multiplex PCR; TCRdb keeps in-frame clones, though not all of them. The D gene and trimming were derived from the DNA, and the V and J assignments and clone size from that table. Counted here are about 150,000 clones, around 90% occurring once; the ten biggest clones make up less than 5%. Trimming shortened V by 0 bases and J by 2 bases, and 17 bases separated the two germline ends. The CDR3 length is 17 residues. Germline loops: CDR1 SGHRS, CDR2 YFSETQ. The chain is built from TRBV5-1 and TRBJ1-1, with D perhaps TRBD1 (5 bases). The sequence derives from a woman aged 40-49 years who had been exposed to COVID-19. The sequencing input was PBMCs or T cells enriched from blood (not recorded which). CDR3 nucleotide sequence: TGCGCCAGCAGCTTGGCAGGAGGGGCTGGATTTAACACTGAAGCTTTCTTT. Amino acids: CASSLAGGAGFNTEAFF.